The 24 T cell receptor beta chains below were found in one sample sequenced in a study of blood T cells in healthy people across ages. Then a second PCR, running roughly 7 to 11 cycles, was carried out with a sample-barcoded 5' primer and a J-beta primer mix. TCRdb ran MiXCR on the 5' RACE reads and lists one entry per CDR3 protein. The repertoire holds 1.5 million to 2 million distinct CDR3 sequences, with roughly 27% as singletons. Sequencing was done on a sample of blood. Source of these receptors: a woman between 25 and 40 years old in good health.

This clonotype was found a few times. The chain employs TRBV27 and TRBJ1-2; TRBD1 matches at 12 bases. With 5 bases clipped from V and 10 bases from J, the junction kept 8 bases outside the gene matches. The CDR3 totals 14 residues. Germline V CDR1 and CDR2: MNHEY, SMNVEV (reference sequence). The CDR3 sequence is CASSTGTGGMDYTF. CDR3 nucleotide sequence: TGTGCCAGCAGTACAGGGACAGGGGGCATGGACTACACCTTC.

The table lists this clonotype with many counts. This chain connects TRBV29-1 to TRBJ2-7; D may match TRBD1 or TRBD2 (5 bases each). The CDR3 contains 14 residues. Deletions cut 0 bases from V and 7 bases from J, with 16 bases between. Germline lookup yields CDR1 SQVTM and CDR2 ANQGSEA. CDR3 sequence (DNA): TGCAGCGTTGAAGATCCGGCAGGGAGCCCAGAGCAGTACTTC. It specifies CSVEDPAGSPEQYF.

CDR3: CAISPQGGSETQYF. CDR3 sequence (DNA): TGTGCCATCAGTCCACAGGGTGGTTCAGAGACCCAGTACTTC. The genes are TRBV10-3 and TRBJ2-5, with D maybe TRBD1 (6 bases). The V gene lost 5 bases and the J gene lost 4 bases, with 14 bases spanning the gap. The CDR3 runs 14 residues. Germline assignment: CDR1 ENHRY and CDR2 SYGVKD.

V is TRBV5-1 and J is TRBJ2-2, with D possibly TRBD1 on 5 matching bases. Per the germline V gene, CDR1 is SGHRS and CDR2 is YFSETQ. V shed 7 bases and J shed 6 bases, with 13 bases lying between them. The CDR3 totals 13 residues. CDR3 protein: CASGRVGAGELFF. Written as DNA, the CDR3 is TGCGCCAGCGGCAGGGTAGGGGCCGGGGAGCTGTTTTTT.

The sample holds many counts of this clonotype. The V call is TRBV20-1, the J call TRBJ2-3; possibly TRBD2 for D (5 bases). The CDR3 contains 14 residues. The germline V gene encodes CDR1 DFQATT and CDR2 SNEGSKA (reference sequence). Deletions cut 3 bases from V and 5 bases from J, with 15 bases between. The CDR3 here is CSASSFRDEDTQYF. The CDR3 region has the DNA TGCAGTGCTAGCTCGTTCCGGGATGAAGATACGCAGTATTTT.

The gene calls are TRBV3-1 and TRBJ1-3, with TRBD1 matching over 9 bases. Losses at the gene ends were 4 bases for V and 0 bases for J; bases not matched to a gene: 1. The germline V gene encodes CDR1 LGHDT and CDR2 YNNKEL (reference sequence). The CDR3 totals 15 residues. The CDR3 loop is CASSRTGVSGNTIYF. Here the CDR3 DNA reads TGTGCCAGCAGCCGGACAGGGGTCTCTGGAAACACCATATATTTT.

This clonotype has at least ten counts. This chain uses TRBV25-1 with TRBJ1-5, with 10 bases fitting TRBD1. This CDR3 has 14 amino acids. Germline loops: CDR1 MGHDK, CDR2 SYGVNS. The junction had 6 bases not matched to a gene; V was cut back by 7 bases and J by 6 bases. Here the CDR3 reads CASIRDRGVQPQHF. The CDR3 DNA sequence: TGTGCCAGCATCCGGGACAGGGGTGTTCAGCCCCAGCATTTT.

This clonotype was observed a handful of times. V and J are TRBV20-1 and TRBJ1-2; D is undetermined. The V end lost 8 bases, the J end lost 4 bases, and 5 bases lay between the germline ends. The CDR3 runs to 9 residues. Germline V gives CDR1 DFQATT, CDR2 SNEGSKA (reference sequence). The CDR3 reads CSLLYGYTF. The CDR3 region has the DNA TGCAGTCTCCTCTATGGCTACACCTTC.

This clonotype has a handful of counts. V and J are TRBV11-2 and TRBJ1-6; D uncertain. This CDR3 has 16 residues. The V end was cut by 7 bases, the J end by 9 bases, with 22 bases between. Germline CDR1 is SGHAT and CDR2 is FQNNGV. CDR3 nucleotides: TGTGCCAGCACCCTCTCGGGAGTTTTAGGAGGTTCACCCCTCCACTTT. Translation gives CASTLSGVLGGSPLHF.

The chain's CDR3 is CASSPGLAGGLGNEQYF. The CDR3 DNA reads as TGTGCCAGCAGCCCTGGACTAGCGGGGGGGCTCGGGAATGAGCAGTACTTC. V and J are TRBV6-1 and TRBJ2-5; 15 bases match TRBD2. J was trimmed by 11 bases and V by 6 bases; bases with no gene match: 16. This CDR3 contains 17 residues. Germline-derived CDR1 and CDR2 are MNHNS and SASEGT.

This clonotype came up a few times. The CDR3, as DNA: TGTGCCAGCTCCCGTGTAGGGGGCCTGGGAACAACTGAAGCTTTCTTT. Translating gives CASSRVGGLGTTEAFF. This sequence joins TRBV28 and TRBJ1-1, with 7 bases identical to TRBD1. The CDR3 runs to 16 residues. V shed 8 bases, J shed 5 bases, and the junction held 17 bases outside the gene matches. Looked up from germline, CDR1 is MDHEN and CDR2 is SYDVKM.

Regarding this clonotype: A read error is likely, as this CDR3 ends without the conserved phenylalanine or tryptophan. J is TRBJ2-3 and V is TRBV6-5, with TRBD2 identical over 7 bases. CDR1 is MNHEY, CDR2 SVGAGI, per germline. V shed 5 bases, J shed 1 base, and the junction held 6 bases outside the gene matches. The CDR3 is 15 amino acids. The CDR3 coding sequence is TGTGCCAGCAGTCGCCCCAGCGGGGGCACAGATACGCAGTATTTG. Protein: CASSRPSGGTDTQYL.

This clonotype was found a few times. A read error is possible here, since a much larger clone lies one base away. DNA of the CDR3: TGTGCCAGCAGTAACCCGGGACCCCAGGACATTCAGTTCTTC. Protein product: CASSNPGPQDIQFF. This chain joins TRBV12-3 or TRBV12-4 and TRBJ2-1; the D call may be TRBD1 or TRBD2 (5 bases each). This CDR3 is 14 amino acids long. The ends were cut back, 5 bases at V and 13 bases at J, with 21 bases in the middle.

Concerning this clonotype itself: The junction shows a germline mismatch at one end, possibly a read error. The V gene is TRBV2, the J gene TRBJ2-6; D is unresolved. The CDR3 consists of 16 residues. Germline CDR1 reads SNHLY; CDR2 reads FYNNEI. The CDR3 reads CASGEWGFSGANVLTF. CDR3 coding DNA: TGTGCCAGCGGTGAATGGGGTTTCTCTGGGGCCAACGTCCTGACTTTC.

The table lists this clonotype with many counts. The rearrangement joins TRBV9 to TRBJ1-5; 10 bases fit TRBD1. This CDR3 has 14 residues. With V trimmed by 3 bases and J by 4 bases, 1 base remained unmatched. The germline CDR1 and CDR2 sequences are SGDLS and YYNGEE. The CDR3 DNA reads TGTGCCAGCAGCGCGGGACAGGGGAATCAGCCCCAGCATTTT. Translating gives CASSAGQGNQPQHF.

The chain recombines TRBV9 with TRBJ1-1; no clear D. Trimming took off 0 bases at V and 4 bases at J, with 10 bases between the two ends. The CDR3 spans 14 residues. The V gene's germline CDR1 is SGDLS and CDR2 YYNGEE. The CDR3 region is CASSVVGVGTEAFF. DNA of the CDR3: TGTGCCAGCAGCGTAGTCGGGGTGGGCACTGAAGCTTTCTTT.

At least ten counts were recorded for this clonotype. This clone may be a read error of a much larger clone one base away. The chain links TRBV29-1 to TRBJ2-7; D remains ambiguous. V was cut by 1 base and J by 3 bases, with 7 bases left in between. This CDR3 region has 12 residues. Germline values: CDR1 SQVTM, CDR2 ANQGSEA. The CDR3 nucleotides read TGCAGCGTTGAAGTGGCAGACTACGAGCAGTACTTC. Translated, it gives CSVEVADYEQYF.

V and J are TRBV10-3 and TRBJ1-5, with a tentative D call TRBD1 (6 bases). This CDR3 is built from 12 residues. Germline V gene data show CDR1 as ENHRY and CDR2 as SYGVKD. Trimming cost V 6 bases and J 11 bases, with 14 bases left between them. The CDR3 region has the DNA TGTGCCATCAGCCAGGGTGGACAGACCCAGCATTTT. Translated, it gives CAISQGGQTQHF.

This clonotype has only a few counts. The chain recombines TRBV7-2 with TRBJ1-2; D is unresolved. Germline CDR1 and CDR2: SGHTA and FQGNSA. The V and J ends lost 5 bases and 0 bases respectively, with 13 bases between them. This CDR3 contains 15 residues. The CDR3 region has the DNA TGTGCCAGCAGCCCCGGTAGAGCAGCTAACTATGGCTACACCTTC. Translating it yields CASSPGRAANYGYTF.

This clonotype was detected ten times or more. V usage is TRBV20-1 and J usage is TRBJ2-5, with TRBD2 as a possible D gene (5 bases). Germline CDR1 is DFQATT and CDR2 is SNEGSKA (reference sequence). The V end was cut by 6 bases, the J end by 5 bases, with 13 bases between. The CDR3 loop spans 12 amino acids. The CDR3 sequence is CSADQREETQYF. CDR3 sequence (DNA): TGCAGTGCCGACCAGAGGGAGGAGACCCAGTACTTC.

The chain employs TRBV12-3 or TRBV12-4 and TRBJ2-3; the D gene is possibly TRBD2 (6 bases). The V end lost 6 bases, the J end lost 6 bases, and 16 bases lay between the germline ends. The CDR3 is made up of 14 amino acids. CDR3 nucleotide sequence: TGTGCCAGCAGGTCTTGGAGGGGAGGTGATACGCAGTATTTT. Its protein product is CASRSWRGGDTQYF.

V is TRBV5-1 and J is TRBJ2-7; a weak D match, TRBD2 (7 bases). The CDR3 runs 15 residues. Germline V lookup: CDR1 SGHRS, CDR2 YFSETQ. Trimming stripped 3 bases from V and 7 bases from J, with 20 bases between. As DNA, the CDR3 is TGCGCCAGCAGCTCCTCGGGGGGCCTAAACAATGAGCAGTACTTC. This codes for CASSSSGGLNNEQYF. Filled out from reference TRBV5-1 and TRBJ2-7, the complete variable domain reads KAGVTQTPRYLIKTRGQQVTLSCSPISGHRSVSWYQQTPGQGLQFLFEYFSETQRNKGNFPGRFSGRQFSNSRSEMNVSTLELGDSALYLCASSSSGGLNNEQYFGPGTRLTVT.

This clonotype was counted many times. In DNA form, the CDR3 reads TGCGCCAGCACCCGGGGTGGGGAAGACAATGAGCAGTTCTTC. Amino acids: CASTRGGEDNEQFF. The chain has TRBV5-1 and TRBJ2-1, with D possibly being TRBD2 (5 bases). Looked up from germline, CDR1 is SGHRS and CDR2 is YFSETQ. V was pared by 6 bases and J by 5 bases, with 15 bases between. This CDR3 is built from 14 residues. Using reference TRBV5-1 and TRBJ2-1 for the parts outside the CDR3, the full variable domain is KAGVTQTPRYLIKTRGQQVTLSCSPISGHRSVSWYQQTPGQGLQFLFEYFSETQRNKGNFPGRFSGRQFSNSRSEMNVSTLELGDSALYLCASTRGGEDNEQFFGPGTRLTVL.

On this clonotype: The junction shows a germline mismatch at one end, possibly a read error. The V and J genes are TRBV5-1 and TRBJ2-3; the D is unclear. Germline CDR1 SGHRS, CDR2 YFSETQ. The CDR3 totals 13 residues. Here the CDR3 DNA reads TGCGCCAGCAGAATCGAAGTCACAGATACGCGGTATTTT. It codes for CASRIEVTDTRYF.